Below are 22 T cell receptor beta chains sequenced from a single sample in a study of cytomegalovirus exposure and HLA in healthy donors. The PCR employed 60 Vbeta primers together with 13 Jbeta primers. The repertoire was sequenced with immunoSEQ multiplex PCR; TCRdb's copy has only in-frame clones and lacks some. Among about 130,000 clones listed, around 80% were seen once. Sequences were obtained from PBMCs. The receptors were gathered from a female donor in good health and CMV-seronegative.

The chain links TRBV5-4 to TRBJ1-2; 10 nucleotides align to TRBD1. The length of the CDR3 is 15 residues. Germline V lookup: CDR1 SGHNT, CDR2 YYREEE (reference sequence). The V segment lost 0 bases and the J segment 6 bases; nucleotides outside the gene matches: 5. The chain's CDR3 is CASSLASTGGHGYTF. CDR3 DNA sequence: TGTGCCAGCAGCTTGGCATCGACAGGGGGCCATGGCTACACCTTC. The full variable domain, with the rest looked up from reference TRBV5-4 and TRBJ1-2, is ETGVTQSPTHLIKTRGQQVTLRCSSQSGHNTVSWYQQALGQGPQFIFQYYREEENGRGNFPPRFSGLQFPNYSSELNVNALELDDSALYLCASSLASTGGHGYTFGSGTRLTVV.

This clone was seen a handful of times. Here the CDR3 DNA reads TGTGCCAGTAGTATATTACCGGGACAGCAAGAGACCCAGTACTTC. It encodes CASSILPGQQETQYF. The chain couples TRBV19 to TRBJ2-5, with TRBD1 matching over 7 bases. The trim removed 2 bases at V and 2 bases at J, leaving 5 bases unmatched. The CDR3 totals 15 residues. Germline values: CDR1 LNHDA, CDR2 SQIVND (reference sequence).

This clone was seen only once. This chain uses TRBV19 with TRBJ1-1, with 7 bases identical to TRBD1. The CDR3 consists of 14 residues. The V segment lost 4 bases and the J segment 4 bases; nucleotides outside the gene matches: 6. Germline CDR1 and CDR2: LNHDA and SQIVND (reference sequence). The CDR3 region is CASSNRDRTTEAFF. CDR3 DNA sequence: TGTGCCAGTAGTAACCGGGACAGAACCACTGAAGCTTTCTTT.

The chain has TRBV12-5 and TRBJ1-1; D is uncertain. CDR1 LGHNT and CDR2 FRNRAP come from the germline V gene. V was cut by 9 bases and J by 0 bases, with 8 bases left in between. The CDR3 sequence is 12 residues long. CDR3 nucleotides: TGTGCTAGCCGCAGTATGAACACTGAAGCTTTCTTT. Amino acids: CASRSMNTEAFF.

The genes are TRBV4-2 and TRBJ1-5; perhaps TRBD1 as D (6 bases). This CDR3 has 16 residues. Germline loops: CDR1 LGHNA, CDR2 YNFKEQ. Between the trimmed V and J ends, which lost 0 bases and 6 bases, there was a span of 15 bases. The CDR3 sequence is CASSQEHRQGRQPQHF. CDR3 nucleotide sequence: TGTGCCAGCAGCCAAGAACATCGGCAGGGGCGTCAGCCCCAGCATTTT.

The chain carries TRBV15 and TRBJ2-2; no clear D. The CDR3 sequence is 15 residues long. Trimming shortened V by 5 bases and J by 7 bases, and 17 bases separated the two germline ends. Germline V gene lookup returns CDR1 LNHNV and CDR2 YYDKDF (reference sequence). The CDR3, as DNA: TGTGCCACCAGCCCCACCCTTACAGAAGTCGGGGAGCTGTTTTTT. This translates into CATSPTLTEVGELFF.

The chain recombines TRBV4-1 with TRBJ2-3; TRBD1 might be the D (6 bases). Trimming removed 2 bases from V and 5 bases from J, with 14 bases in between. CDR1 is MGHRA and CDR2 is YSYEKL in the germline V gene. This CDR3 region has 15 residues. CDR3 DNA sequence: TGCGCCAGCAGCCAAACCGGAACCAGGGGAGATACGCAGTATTTT. The encoded protein is CASSQTGTRGDTQYF.

This clone was seen once. The junction does not match germline at one end; this may be a read error. V gene TRBV6-6 combines with J gene TRBJ2-4; 15 bases are shared with TRBD2. Germline CDR1 is MNHNY and CDR2 is SVGAGI (reference sequence). The CDR3 length is 16 residues. CDR3 in amino acids: CASSQIGTSGRNSQYF. In DNA, the CDR3 is TGTGCCAGCAGCCAAATCGGGACTAGCGGGAGGAACAGTCAGTACTTC.

The chain carries TRBV4-2 and TRBJ2-3; D uncertain. V was pared by 7 bases and J by 0 bases, with 11 bases between. Germline V gives CDR1 LGHNA, CDR2 YNFKEQ. The CDR3 is 14 amino acids. In nucleotides, the CDR3 is TGTGCCAGCACCCCCCGGGTTAGCACAGATACGCAGTATTTT. Amino acid sequence: CASTPRVSTDTQYF.

The chain is built from TRBV6-1 and TRBJ2-5; D perhaps matches TRBD2 (5 bases). V lost 7 bases and J lost 5, with 11 bases in between. The germline V gene encodes CDR1 MNHNS and CDR2 SASEGT. The CDR3 extends over 12 amino acids. The CDR3 DNA is TGTGCCAGCACGGGGTTCCGGGAGACCCAGTACTTC. It specifies CASTGFRETQYF.

The chain employs TRBV6-5 and TRBJ2-7; 10 nucleotides agree with TRBD1. With V trimmed by 2 bases and J by 5 bases, 3 bases remained unmatched. Germline values: CDR1 MNHEY, CDR2 SVGAGI. The length of the CDR3 is 14 residues. CDR3 region: CASSYDRGQNEQYF. In nucleotides, the CDR3 is TGTGCCAGCAGTTACGACAGGGGGCAGAACGAGCAGTACTTC.

This rearrangement joins TRBV7-9 to TRBJ1-3; D is ambiguous. V lost 2 bases, J lost 4 bases, and 6 bases lay in between. CDR3 length equals 13 residues. Germline CDR1 SEHNR, CDR2 FQNEAQ (reference sequence). CDR3 sequence (DNA): TGTGCCAGCAGCTTAAGCGGGGGAAACACCATATATTTT. It translates to CASSLSGGNTIYF.

V usage is TRBV27 and J usage is TRBJ2-3; 10 nucleotides match TRBD1. V lost 3 bases, J lost 1 base, and 4 bases stayed unmatched. This CDR3 spans 16 amino acids. Germline V gives CDR1 MNHEY, CDR2 SMNVEV (reference sequence). CDR3 residues: CASSFDRGPGTDTQYF. CDR3 sequence (DNA): TGTGCCAGCAGTTTCGACAGGGGGCCGGGCACAGATACGCAGTATTTT.

J is TRBJ2-3 and V is TRBV7-2, with 12 bases that match TRBD2. The ends lost 4 bases at V and 0 bases at J; junction bases unmatched: 8. This CDR3 contains 18 residues. CDR1 is SGHTA and CDR2 is FQGNSA in the germline V gene. CDR3 sequence (DNA): TGTGCCAGCAGCTCCGGACTAGCGGGACCTACTAGCACAGATACGCAGTATTTT. Residues: CASSSGLAGPTSTDTQYF. The full variable domain, completed using reference TRBV7-2 and TRBJ2-3, is GAGVSQSPSNKVTEKGKDVELRCDPISGHTALYWYRQSLGQGLEFLIYFQGNSAPDKSGLPSDRFSAERTGGSVSTLTIQRTQQEDSAVYLCASSSGLAGPTSTDTQYFGPGTRLTVL.

This rearrangement joins TRBV27 to TRBJ2-2, with 14 bases that match TRBD2. After removal of 4 bases from V and 5 bases from J, the junction contained 3 bases not matched to a gene. Germline lookup yields CDR1 MNHEY and CDR2 SMNVEV (reference sequence). The CDR3 length is 16 residues. The CDR3 is CASSSGLAGETGELFF. The CDR3 nucleotides are TGTGCCAGCAGTTCGGGACTAGCGGGGGAAACCGGGGAGCTGTTTTTT.

This clone was recorded once. J is TRBJ1-6 and V is TRBV27, with 9 positions matching TRBD1. The ends lost 0 bases at V and 8 bases at J; junction bases unmatched: 5. CDR3 length: 16 residues. CDR1 is MNHEY, CDR2 SMNVEV, per germline (reference sequence). The CDR3: CASSLSRTGDYSPLHF. For the CDR3, the DNA is TGTGCCAGCAGTTTATCCCGGACAGGGGACTATTCACCCCTCCACTTT.

V gene TRBV5-5 combines with J gene TRBJ2-5, with 10 bases fitting TRBD2. Germline V gives CDR1 SGHKS, CDR2 YYEKEE (reference sequence). The CDR3 has 16 amino acids. Losses at the gene ends were 2 bases for V and 5 bases for J; bases not matched to a gene: 9. CDR3 DNA: TGTGCCAGCAGCTTCGGTTCAAGCGGGGGGGGCGAGACCCAGTACTTC. The encoded protein is CASSFGSSGGGETQYF. The complete variable domain, with remaining parts taken from reference TRBV5-5 and TRBJ2-5, reads DAGVTQSPTHLIKTRGQQVTLRCSPISGHKSVSWYQQVLGQGPQFIFQYYEKEERGRGNFPDRFSARQFPNYSSELNVNALLLGDSALYLCASSFGSSGGGETQYFGPGTRLLVL.

There are a few counts of this clone. The genes are TRBV5-4 and TRBJ2-7; 8 bases are shared with TRBD2. Germline loops: CDR1 SGHNT, CDR2 YYREEE (reference sequence). This CDR3 comprises 14 residues. Trimming cost V 1 base and J 5 bases; bases outside gene matches: 5. CDR3 sequence reads: CASSLSGSRNEQYF. CDR3 nucleotide sequence: TGTGCCAGCAGCTTGAGCGGGAGCCGGAACGAGCAGTACTTC.

Regarding this clone: The sample carries other DNA sequences with the same CDR3. This rearrangement joins TRBV6-1 to TRBJ1-5; no firm D call. From germline, CDR1 is MNHNS and CDR2 SASEGT. The V and J ends lost 8 bases and 2 bases respectively, with 7 bases between them. The CDR3 sequence is 12 residues long. The CDR3 nucleotides are TGTGCCAGCTCCGCGGGCAATCAGCCCCAGCATTTT. This encodes CASSAGNQPQHF.

The chain carries TRBV5-1 and TRBJ2-1; 12 bases match TRBD2. V gave up 4 bases and J gave up 5 bases; unmatched junction bases: 4. Germline CDR1 SGHRS, CDR2 YFSETQ. This CDR3 comprises 15 residues. This CDR3 reads CASSITSGGNNEQFF. The CDR3 coding sequence is TGCGCCAGCAGCATTACTAGCGGGGGGAACAATGAGCAGTTCTTC.

The rearrangement links TRBV7-3 to TRBJ2-3; 7 bases align to TRBD2. Per the germline V gene, CDR1 is SGHTA and CDR2 is FQGTGA. V trimming: 2 bases; J trimming: 0 bases; junction bases outside the gene matches: 5. The CDR3 is 16 amino acids. CDR3 DNA: TGTGCCAGCAGCTTACAAGCGGGGCTTAGCACAGATACGCAGTATTTT. It translates to CASSLQAGLSTDTQYF.

The chain couples TRBV28 to TRBJ2-1, with D perhaps matching TRBD2 (6 bases). CDR3 size: 18 residues. Trimming took off 2 bases at V and 2 bases at J, with 19 bases between the two ends. The V gene's germline CDR1 is MDHEN and CDR2 SYDVKM. CDR3 sequence reads: CASSLPPYGRSPYNEQFF. The CDR3 DNA reads as TGTGCCAGCAGTTTACCCCCCTACGGGAGATCCCCCTACAATGAGCAGTTCTTC.